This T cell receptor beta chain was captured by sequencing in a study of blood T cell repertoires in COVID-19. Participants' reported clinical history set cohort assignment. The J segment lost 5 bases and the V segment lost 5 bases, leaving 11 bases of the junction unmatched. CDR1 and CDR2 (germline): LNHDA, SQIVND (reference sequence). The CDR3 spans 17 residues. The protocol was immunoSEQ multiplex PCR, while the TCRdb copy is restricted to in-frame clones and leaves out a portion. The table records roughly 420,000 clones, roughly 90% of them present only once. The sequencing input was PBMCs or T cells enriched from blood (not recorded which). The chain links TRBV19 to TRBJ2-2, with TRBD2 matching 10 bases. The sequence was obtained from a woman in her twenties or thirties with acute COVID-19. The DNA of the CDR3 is TGTGCCAGTAGTCTCGCGACTAGCGGGTTTAGTACCGGGGAGCTGTTTTTT. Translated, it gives CASSLATSGFSTGELFF.